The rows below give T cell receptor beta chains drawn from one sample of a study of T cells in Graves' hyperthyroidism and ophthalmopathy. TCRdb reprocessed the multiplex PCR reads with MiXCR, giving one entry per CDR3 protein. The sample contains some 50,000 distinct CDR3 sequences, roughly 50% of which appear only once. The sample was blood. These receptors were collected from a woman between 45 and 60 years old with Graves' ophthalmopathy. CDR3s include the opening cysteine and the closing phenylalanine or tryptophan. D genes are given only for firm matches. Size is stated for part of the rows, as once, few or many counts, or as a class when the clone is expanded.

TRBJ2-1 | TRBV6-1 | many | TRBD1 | CASSEAGGSYNEQFF | TGTGCCAGCAGTGAAGCAGGGGGCAGCTACAATGAGCAGTTCTTC
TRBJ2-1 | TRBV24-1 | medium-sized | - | CATEFGNEQFF | TGTGCCACCGAGTTCGGGAATGAGCAGTTCTTC
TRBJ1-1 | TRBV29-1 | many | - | CSVGFNTEAFF | TGCAGCGTTGGTTTCAACACTGAAGCTTTCTTT
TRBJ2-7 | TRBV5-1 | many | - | CASSYLSSDPGSEQYF | TGCGCCAGCAGCTACCTATCCTCGGATCCGGGGAGCGAGCAGTACTTC
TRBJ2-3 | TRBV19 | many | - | CASSWRASPEVTDTQYF | TGTGCCAGTAGTTGGAGAGCTAGCCCTGAGGTTACAGATACGCAGTATTTT
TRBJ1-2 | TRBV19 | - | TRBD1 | CASKTGTGIYGYTF | TGTGCCAGTAAAACCGGGACAGGGATTTATGGCTACACCTTC
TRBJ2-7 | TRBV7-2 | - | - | CASTPPGQGGTGEQYF | TGTGCCAGCACCCCCCCGGGGCAGGGGGGCACCGGGGAGCAGTACTTC
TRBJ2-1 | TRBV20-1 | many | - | CSAREGNDPILDNEQFF | TGCAGTGCTAGAGAGGGTAATGATCCTATTTTAGACAATGAGCAGTTCTTC
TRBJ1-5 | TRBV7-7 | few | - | CASSLDFAGPQHF | TGTGCCAGCAGCTTAGATTTCGCAGGGCCCCAGCATTTT
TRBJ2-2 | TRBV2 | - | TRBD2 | CASSVTSGRVF | TGTGCCAGCAGTGTTACTAGCGGGAGGGTTTTT
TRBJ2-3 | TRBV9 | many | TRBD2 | CASSVSGKADTQYF | TGTGCCAGCAGCGTAAGCGGGAAGGCAGATACGCAGTATTTT
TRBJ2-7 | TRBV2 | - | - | CASAPRASSYELYF | TGTGCCAGCGCCCCCCGGGCGAGCTCCTATGAGCTGTACTTC
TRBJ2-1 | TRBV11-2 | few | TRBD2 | CASSSRTSGSSYNEQFF | TGTGCCAGCAGTTCCCGGACTAGCGGGAGCTCCTACAATGAGCAGTTCTTC
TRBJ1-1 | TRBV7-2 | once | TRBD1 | CASGADRETEAFF | TGTGCCAGCGGCGCTGACAGGGAGACTGAAGCTTTCTTT
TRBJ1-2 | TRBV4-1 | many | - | CASSQGGLYGYTF | TGCGCCAGCAGCCAGGGCGGCCTCTATGGCTACACCTTC
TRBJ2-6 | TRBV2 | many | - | CASSKGSGANVLAF | TGTGCCAGCTCCAAAGGGTCCGGGGCCAACGTCCTGGCTTTC
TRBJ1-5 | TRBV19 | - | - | CASRGGGLSLSNSNQPQHF | TGTGCCAGTAGAGGTGGGGGGCTTTCATTATCGAATAGCAATCAGCCCCAGCATTTT
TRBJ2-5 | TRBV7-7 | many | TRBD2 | CASSSEKRGGRPTQETQYF | TGTGCTAGCAGCTCCGAAAAGCGGGGGGGACGCCCCACACAGGAGACCCAGTACTTC
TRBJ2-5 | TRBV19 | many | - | CASSISTEGQTQYF | TGTGCCAGTAGTATATCGACAGAGGGTCAGACCCAGTACTTC
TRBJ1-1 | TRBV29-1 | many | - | CSVRWAGTEAFF | TGCAGCGTTCGATGGGCCGGCACTGAAGCTTTCTTT
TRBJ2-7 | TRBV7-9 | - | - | CASSFWDSPYEQYF | TGTGCCAGCAGCTTCTGGGACTCCCCCTACGAGCAGTACTTC
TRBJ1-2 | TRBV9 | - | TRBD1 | CASSISGGSVYGYTF | TGTGCCAGCAGCATTTCAGGGGGCTCGGTCTATGGCTACACCTTC
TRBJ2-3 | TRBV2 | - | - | CASSEAQTGWGTDTQYF | TGTGCCAGCAGTGAAGCACAGACAGGATGGGGCACAGATACGCAGTATTTT
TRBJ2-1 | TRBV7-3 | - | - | CASSTSYNEQFF | TGTGCCAGCAGCACCTCCTACAATGAGCAGTTCTTC
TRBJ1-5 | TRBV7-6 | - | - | CARSMTPPMGADNQPQHF | TGTGCCCGCAGCATGACGCCACCCATGGGAGCCGACAATCAGCCCCAGCATTTT
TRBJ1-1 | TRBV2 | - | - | CASSETGTVTEAFF | TGTGCCAGCAGTGAAACAGGGACCGTAACTGAAGCTTTCTTT
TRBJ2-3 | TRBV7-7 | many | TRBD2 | CASSSGTSGTDTQYF | TGTGCCAGCAGCTCCGGGACTAGCGGGACAGATACGCAGTATTTT
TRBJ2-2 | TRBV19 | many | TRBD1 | CASSPRTGFTGELFF | TGTGCCAGTAGTCCCCGGACAGGGTTCACCGGGGAGCTGTTTTTT
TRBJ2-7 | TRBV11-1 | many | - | CASSPRLDFEQYF | TGTGCCAGCAGCCCCCGGTTGGATTTCGAGCAGTACTTC
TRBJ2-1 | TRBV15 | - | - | CATSRVGKHSYNEQFF | TGTGCCACCAGCAGAGTAGGGAAACACTCCTACAATGAGCAGTTCTTC
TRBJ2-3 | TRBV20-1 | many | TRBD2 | CSAGGGGVGGTDTQYF | TGCAGTGCTGGCGGCGGGGGGGTGGGGGGCACAGATACGCAGTATTTT
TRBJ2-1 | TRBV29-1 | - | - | CSFRGTYNEQFF | TGCAGCTTCCGCGGGACCTACAATGAGCAGTTCTTC
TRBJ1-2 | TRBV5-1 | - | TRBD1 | CASSLDGQGDYGYTF | TGCGCCAGCAGCTTGGACGGACAGGGAGACTATGGCTACACCTTC
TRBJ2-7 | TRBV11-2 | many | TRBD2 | CASIDLLAHSAYEQYF | TGTGCCAGCATCGACTTACTAGCGCATAGCGCCTACGAGCAGTACTTC
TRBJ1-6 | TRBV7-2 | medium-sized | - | CASSLVRTENSPLHF | TGTGCCAGCAGCTTGGTTCGGACTGAGAATTCACCCCTCCACTTT
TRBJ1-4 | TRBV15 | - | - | CATSSQAATNEKLFF | TGTGCCACCAGCAGCCAGGCCGCAACTAATGAAAAACTGTTTTTT
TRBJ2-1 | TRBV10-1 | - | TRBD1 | CASSSGTGGPRVRRSYNEQFF | TGCGCCAGCAGTTCCGGGACAGGGGGGCCCCGCGTTCGTCGCTCCTACAATGAGCAGTTCTTC
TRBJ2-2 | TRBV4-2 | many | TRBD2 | CASSQVTGLVRTGELFF | TGTGCCAGCAGCCAAGTTACGGGACTAGTAAGGACCGGGGAGCTGTTTTTT
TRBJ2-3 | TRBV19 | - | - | CASTGQGTQYF | TGTGCCAGTACGGGCCAAGGTACGCAGTATTTT
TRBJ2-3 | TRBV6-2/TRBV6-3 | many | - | CASTHGDPGADTQYF | TGTGCCAGCACTCACGGGGACCCAGGGGCAGATACGCAGTATTTT